This paragraph covers one T cell receptor (beta chain) sequence. Its binding antigen is unknown. Base qualities are missing; no much larger clone stands one base away. Exclusion was applied to patients with uncontrolled infections, other autoimmune diseases, pregnancy or lactation. Diagnoses were established on the basis of clinical symptoms, serum thyroxine and TRAb, thyroid ultrasound, and orbital computed tomography. Total RNA was extracted with Trizol reagent, and quality was checked on an Agilent 2100 Bioanalyzer. These data come from a study of T cells in Graves' hyperthyroidism and ophthalmopathy (dated by TCRdb to between 2018 and 2021). Regarding the research as a whole: A discovery cohort of fewer than 110 patients, about 44 with Graves' ophthalmopathy and more than 55 with stable Graves' hyperthyroidism, was used to find distinguishing TCR V-J signatures. In addition, the study compared T-cell repertoires in thyroid tissue and in blood from six Graves' hyperthyroidism patients. TCR Vbeta CDR3 sequencing of 140 or so peripheral blood samples (fewer than 45 ophthalmopathy, roughly 72 hyperthyroidism and 17 progressor patients) is reported in the paper. Once sampling was done, hyperthyroidism patients were given methimazole at a starting dose of 30 mg daily, whereas ophthalmopathy patients were given high-dose intravenous methylprednisolone. The 100 discovery patients were divided at random into training and test sets in a 7:3 ratio. Prospective prediction of ophthalmopathy was tested in an independent validation cohort consisting of some 19 hyperthyroidism patients and around 17 patients who later progressed to ophthalmopathy. General conclusions and limits of the study: Most expanded thyroid clonotypes (frequency above 0.001) were also detected in blood, a finding suggesting that blood repertoires may reflect thyroid immune responses. During validation, the model predicted progression to ophthalmopathy a median of about 6.3 months ahead of onset, with almost 71% sensitivity and roughly 75% specificity. A 13 V-J signature model separated ophthalmopathy from stable hyperthyroidism, with around 88% sensitivity and roughly 84% specificity in cross-validation and 80%/75% in testing. Sample size was not statistically predetermined, and investigators were not blinded to group allocation.

The TCR beta CDR3 regions were amplified from RNA transcripts. A first-round RT-PCR of the TCR CDR3 used the HTBI primer set with the Qiagen OneStep RT-PCR kit. Libraries were constructed in a second round of multiplex PCR, after which size selection and purification were performed. Libraries were sequenced paired-end with 100 bp reads on an Illumina HiSeq2000. Per the original workflow: SOAPnuke was used to process the raw data, removing reads that contained adapters or uncalled bases, had a mean Phred below 15, or lacked an exact match to the constant primer or identifier. COPE v1.2.5 was used to merge high-quality paired reads, and clonotypes were defined as unique nucleotide sequences. MiTCR v1.1 was used to align clonotypes to the IMGT TRBV, TRBD and TRBJ reference segments. The analysis included only V-J combinations with a frequency above 0.0001, which together covered over 98% of the repertoires. The TCS score was defined as F50 (clonal expansion) divided by E x V (chaos), with BLOSUM62-based TCRdist calculated between CDR3 peptides within each V-J. Welch's t-statistics and random forest reduced around 520 V-J features to under 15, which were used in a naive Bayes classifier (R e1071). Thyroid-blood repertoire similarity was quantified with the Morisita-Horn index. The public sequencing data were trimmed at Q25 with fastp and processed into clonotypes with MiXCR by TCRdb, which kept only in-frame beta chains. Every CDR3 protein is listed once, alongside the most common genes and DNA of its rows. TCRdb, not the authors, supplied the V and J calls. This sample is represented by 500,000 to 650,000 distinct CDR3 sequences; approximately 48% of them were singletons. The ten top clones hold 44% of the sample.

Sequencing was performed on peripheral blood or thyroid tissue (not recorded which). This clonotype was obtained from an adult woman with Graves' disease, either hyperthyroidism or ophthalmopathy (not recorded which).

The CDR3 protein sequence reads: CASSLAGGVYETQYF. In nucleotides, the sequence is TGTGCCAGCAGCTTAGCGGGGGGGGTATACGAGACCCAGTACTTC. The chain joins TRBV7-8 to TRBJ2-5, with 7 bases in between that match TRBD2. The germline V gene sets CDR1 to SGHVS and CDR2 to FQNEAQ. Trimming takes 0 bases off V and 5 bases off J; junction bases not matched to a gene: 6. Reading from cysteine to phenylalanine, the CDR3 counts 15 amino acids. Only the CDR3 portion is preserved as DNA: 45 bases, with reading frame beginning at the first base.